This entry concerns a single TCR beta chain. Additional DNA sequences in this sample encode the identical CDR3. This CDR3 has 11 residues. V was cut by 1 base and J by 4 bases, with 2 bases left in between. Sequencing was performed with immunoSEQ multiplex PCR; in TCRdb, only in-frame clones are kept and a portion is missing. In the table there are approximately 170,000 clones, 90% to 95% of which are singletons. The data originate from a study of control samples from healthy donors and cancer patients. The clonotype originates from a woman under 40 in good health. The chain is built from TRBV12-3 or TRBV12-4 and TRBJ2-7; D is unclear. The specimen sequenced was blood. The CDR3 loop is CASSLGYEQYF. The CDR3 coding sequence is TGTGCCAGCAGTTTAGGTTACGAGCAGTACTTC.